This is a list of T cell receptor beta chains from one sample in a study of T cells in Graves' hyperthyroidism and ophthalmopathy. TCRdb recomputed calls from the multiplex PCR reads with MiXCR, one row per CDR3 protein. The table shows 500,000 to 650,000 distinct CDR3 sequences, with 46% occurring only once. Material: peripheral blood or thyroid tissue (not recorded which). The receptors come from an adult woman with Graves' disease, either hyperthyroidism or ophthalmopathy (not recorded which). CDR3s include the opening cysteine and the closing phenylalanine or tryptophan. The D gene is left open where the match is weak. Expanded clones are given a class, and other clones once, few, many or no size at all.

v_gene	abundance	j_gene	d_gene	CDR3aa	CDR3nt
TRBV12-3/TRBV12-4	few	TRBJ2-2	TRBD1	CASSNTGGTGELFF	TGTGCCAGCAGTAACACAGGGGGCACCGGGGAGCTGTTTTTT
TRBV29-1	-	TRBJ1-2	TRBD1	CSFAPTGVGYTF	TGCAGTTTTGCCCCGACAGGGGTCGGCTACACCTTC
TRBV9	-	TRBJ1-1	-	CASSPSGQNTEAFF	TGTGCCAGCAGCCCCAGCGGGCAGAACACTGAAGCTTTCTTT
TRBV10-1	-	TRBJ1-5	TRBD1	CASKFRGQLKPQHF	TGCGCCAGCAAGTTCAGGGGGCAACTAAAGCCCCAGCATTTT
TRBV10-3	many	TRBJ1-2	-	CAISGQPVLGGYTF	TGTGCCATCAGTGGGCAACCCGTTCTGGGTGGCTACACCTTC
TRBV30	-	TRBJ1-2	-	CAWSRAGSYGHTF	TGTGCCTGGAGTCGGGCCGGCTCCTATGGCCACACCTTC
TRBV10-3	once	TRBJ1-2	-	CAISNGGYTF	TGTGCCATATCTAACGGCGGCTACACCTTC
TRBV7-2	-	TRBJ2-7	-	CASSMELGTYEQYF	TGTGCCAGCAGTATGGAACTCGGTACCTACGAGCAGTACTTC
TRBV29-1	many	TRBJ1-1	-	CSVAGLRTEAFF	TGCAGCGTTGCGGGCCTGCGTACTGAAGCTTTCTTT
TRBV5-1	many	TRBJ1-5	TRBD1	CASSLEGQGYQPQHF	TGCGCCAGCAGCTTGGAGGGACAGGGCTATCAGCCCCAGCATTTT
TRBV20-1	few	TRBJ2-7	-	CSYRGQGLFYEQYF	TGCAGTTATCGTGGGCAGGGGCTTTTCTACGAGCAGTACTTC
TRBV9	many	TRBJ1-6	-	CASSPFGGIENSPLHF	TGTGCCAGCAGCCCATTTGGGGGAATTGAGAATTCACCCCTCCACTTT
TRBV29-1	-	TRBJ2-2	TRBD2	CSAFFGLAGGELFF	TGCAGCGCCTTCTTCGGACTAGCGGGAGGGGAGCTGTTTTTT
TRBV7-8	many	TRBJ2-2	-	CASNIDRFHTGELFF	TGTGCCAGCAACATCGACAGGTTCCACACCGGGGAGCTGTTTTTT
TRBV30	-	TRBJ2-2	-	CAWSWGTGELFF	TGTGCCTGGAGTTGGGGCACCGGGGAGCTGTTTTTT
TRBV29-1	-	TRBJ1-1	-	CSVTGTNEAFF	TGCAGCGTTACCGGGACTAATGAAGCTTTCTTT
TRBV20-1	many	TRBJ1-1	-	CSASRGNTEAFF	TGCAGTGCTAGTCGGGGGAACACTGAAGCTTTCTTT
TRBV5-6	-	TRBJ2-7	-	CASSLIDRRGEQYF	TGTGCCAGCAGCTTGATTGATCGCAGGGGCGAGCAGTACTTC
TRBV5-4	few	TRBJ2-2	TRBD2	CASSPTRTSGIIGELFF	TGTGCCAGCAGCCCAACGAGGACTAGCGGGATAATCGGGGAGCTGTTTTTT
TRBV25-1	-	TRBJ1-2	-	CASAPAGFNYGYTF	TGTGCCAGCGCGCCTGCAGGGTTCAACTATGGCTACACCTTC
TRBV2	-	TRBJ1-5	TRBD1	CASSERDRVEPQHF	TGTGCCAGCAGTGAAAGGGACAGGGTTGAGCCCCAGCATTTT
TRBV10-3	-	TRBJ1-4	TRBD1	CAISVDRRDEKLFF	TGTGCCATCAGTGTGGACAGGCGGGACGAAAAACTGTTTTTT
TRBV29-1	-	TRBJ1-3	-	CSLETGNTIYF	TGCAGCTTAGAGACAGGAAACACCATATATTTT
TRBV12-3/TRBV12-4	many	TRBJ1-5	TRBD1	CASTGQGPNQPQHF	TGTGCCAGCACCGGACAGGGGCCAAATCAGCCCCAGCATTTT
TRBV7-9	-	TRBJ2-5	-	CASSLVYEEGETQYF	TGTGCCAGCAGCTTAGTATACGAGGAAGGAGAGACCCAGTACTTC
TRBV29-1	-	TRBJ1-5	-	CSGLVGDGAGAQHF	TGCAGCGGCCTCGTGGGGGACGGCGCCGGGGCCCAGCATTTT